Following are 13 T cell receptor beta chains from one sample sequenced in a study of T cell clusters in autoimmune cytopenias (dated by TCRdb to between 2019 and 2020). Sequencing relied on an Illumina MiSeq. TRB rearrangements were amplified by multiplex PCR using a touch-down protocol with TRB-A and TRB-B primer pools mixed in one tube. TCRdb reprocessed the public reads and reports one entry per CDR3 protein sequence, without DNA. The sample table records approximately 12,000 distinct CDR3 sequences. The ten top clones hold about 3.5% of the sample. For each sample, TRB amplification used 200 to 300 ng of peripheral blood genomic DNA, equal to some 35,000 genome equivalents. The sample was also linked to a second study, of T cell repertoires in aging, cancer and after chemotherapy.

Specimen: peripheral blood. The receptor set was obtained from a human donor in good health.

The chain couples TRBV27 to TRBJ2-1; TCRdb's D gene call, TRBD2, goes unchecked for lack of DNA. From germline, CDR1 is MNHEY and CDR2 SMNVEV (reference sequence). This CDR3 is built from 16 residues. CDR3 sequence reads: CASSSLSGGAYNEQFF.

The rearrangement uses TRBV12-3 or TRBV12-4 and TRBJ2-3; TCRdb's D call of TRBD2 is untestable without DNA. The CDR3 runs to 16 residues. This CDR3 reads CASSIQLAGSGDTQYF.

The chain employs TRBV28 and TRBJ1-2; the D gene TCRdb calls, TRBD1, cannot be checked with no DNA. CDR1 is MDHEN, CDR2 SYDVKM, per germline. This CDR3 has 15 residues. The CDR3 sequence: CASSVQDRGANGYTF.

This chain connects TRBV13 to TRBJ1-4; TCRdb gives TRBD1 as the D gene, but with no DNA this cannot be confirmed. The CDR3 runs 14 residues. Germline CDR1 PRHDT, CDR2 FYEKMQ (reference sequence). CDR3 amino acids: CASSLAGDNEKLFF.

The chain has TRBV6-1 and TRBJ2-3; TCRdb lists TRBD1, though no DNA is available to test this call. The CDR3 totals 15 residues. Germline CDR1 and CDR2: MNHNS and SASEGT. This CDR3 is CASSELKGVTDTQYF.

Here the CDR3 reads CASSEDPNEKLFF. V usage is TRBV6-1 and J usage is TRBJ1-4. Germline V gene sequence: CDR1 MNHNS, CDR2 SASEGT. This CDR3 has 13 residues.

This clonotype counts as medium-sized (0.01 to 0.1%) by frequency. CDR3 protein: CASSLLPKTGELFF. The V gene is TRBV7-3, the J gene TRBJ2-2; there is no DNA to check the TCRdb D call of TRBD2. Germline CDR1 SGHTA, CDR2 FQGTGA. This CDR3 is 14 amino acids long. The full variable domain, in which reference TRBV7-3 and TRBJ2-2 provide the parts outside the CDR3, is GAGVSQTPSNKVTEKGKYVELRCDPISGHTALYWYRQSLGQGPEFLIYFQGTGAADDSGLPNDRFFAVRPEGSVSTLKIQRTERGDSAVYLCASSLLPKTGELFFGEGSRLTVL.

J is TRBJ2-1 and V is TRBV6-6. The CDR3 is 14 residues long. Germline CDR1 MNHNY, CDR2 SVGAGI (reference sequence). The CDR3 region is CASSPQGFGNEQFF.

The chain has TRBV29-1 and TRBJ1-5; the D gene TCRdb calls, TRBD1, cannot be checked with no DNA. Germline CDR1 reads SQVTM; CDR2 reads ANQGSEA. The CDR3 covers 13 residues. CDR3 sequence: CSAGTGANQPQHF.

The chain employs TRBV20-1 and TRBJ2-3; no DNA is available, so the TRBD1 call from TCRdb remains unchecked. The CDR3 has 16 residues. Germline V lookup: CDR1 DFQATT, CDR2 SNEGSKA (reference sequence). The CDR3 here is CSARELSGGAKDTQYF.

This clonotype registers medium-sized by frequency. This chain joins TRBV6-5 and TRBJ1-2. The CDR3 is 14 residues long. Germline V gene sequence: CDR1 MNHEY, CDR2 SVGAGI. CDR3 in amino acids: CASSYDSGRHGYTF.

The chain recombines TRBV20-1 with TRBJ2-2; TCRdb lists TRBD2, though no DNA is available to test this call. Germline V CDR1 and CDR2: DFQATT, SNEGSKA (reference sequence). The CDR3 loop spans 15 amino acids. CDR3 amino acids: CSAPKEGTDTGELFF.

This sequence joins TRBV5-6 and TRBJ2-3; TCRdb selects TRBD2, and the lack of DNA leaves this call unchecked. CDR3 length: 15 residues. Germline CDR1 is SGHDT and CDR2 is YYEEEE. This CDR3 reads CASSLARGGRDTQYF. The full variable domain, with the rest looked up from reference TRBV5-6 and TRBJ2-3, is DAGVTQSPTHLIKTRGQQVTLRCSPKSGHDTVSWYQQALGQGPQFIFQYYEEEERQRGNFPDRFSGHQFPNYSSELNVNALLLGDSALYLCASSLARGGRDTQYFGPGTRLTVL.